This TCR beta chain was identified during a study of blood T cell repertoires in COVID-19. Study at large: Acute and convalescent COVID-19 samples came from the United States, Italy and Spain. Sample material is recorded as cDNA or gDNA derived from T cells, B-cell-depleted T cells, or PBMCs.

Enrolled through a virtual design, the participants were between roughly 18 and 89 years of age and came from about two dozen US areas. Participants were placed into cohorts based on the clinical history they reported. Generated by immunoSEQ multiplex PCR, the TCRdb table keeps only in-frame clones and is missing some. The table lists about 340,000 clones, 80% to 90% of them singletons. J lost 4 bases, V lost 5 bases, and 13 bases had no gene match. Germline assignment: CDR1 MDHEN and CDR2 SYDVKM. The CDR3 extends over 16 amino acids. The sequence was obtained from a woman in her forties with acute COVID-19. Sequencing was done on a sample of PBMCs or T cells enriched from blood (not recorded which). The chain carries TRBV28 and TRBJ1-2, with 7 bases aligning to TRBD1. The CDR3 is CASSPQGQTGSYGYTF. The CDR3, as DNA: TGTGCCAGCAGTCCTCAGGGTCAGACAGGGAGCTATGGCTACACCTTC.